A single sample gave rise to the 18 T cell receptor beta chains below, sequenced in a study of T-cell reconstitution after alpha-beta-depleted transplantation in children. Study results and limitations: Most T-cell counts and diversity one year after the transplant came from T cells that were newly produced.

Unique molecular identifiers were incorporated into the prepared TCRbeta library. From the PCR reads, TCRdb called clonotypes with MiXCR, one entry per CDR3 protein. The table has approximately 300,000 distinct CDR3 sequences, just over 7.5% seen once. Their antigens are not known. Here the sequenced sample was peripheral blood, taken 360 days after TCRalphabeta/CD19-depleted stem cell transplant. Receptors were obtained from a female patient between 2 and 10 years old who had a stem cell transplant for Fanconi anemia, so the T cells may come from the graft donor.

Note on this clonotype: A much larger clone lies a single base off, so this may be a read error. The rearrangement links TRBV21-1 to TRBJ2-2; the table's TRBD1 call for D was not verified on the DNA. TRBV21-1 is marked as a pseudogene. This CDR3 contains 11 residues. The CDR3 spells CHVQGSGELFF. CDR3 nucleotide sequence: TGTCACGTACAGGGGTCCGGGGAGCTGTTTTTT.

This clonotype has ten or more counts. V is TRBV7-2 and J is TRBJ2-2; the D gene could be TRBD1 or TRBD2 (5 bases each). The ends were cut back, 0 bases at V and 0 bases at J, with 5 bases in the middle. This CDR3 spans 15 amino acids. The germline gives CDR1 SGHTA, CDR2 FQGNSA. The CDR3 sequence is CASSLAGPNTGELFF. The CDR3 DNA reads TGTGCCAGCAGCTTAGCGGGACCGAACACCGGGGAGCTGTTTTTT.

In this sample, this clonotype turned up a few times. This chain uses TRBV7-9 with TRBJ2-7; 7 bases line up with TRBD1. The germline V gene has CDR1 SEHNR and CDR2 FQNEAQ (reference sequence). V lost 1 base to trimming and J lost 6 bases; unmatched junction nucleotides: 3. This CDR3 contains 13 residues. The CDR3 coding sequence is TGTGCCAGCAGCTTAGAGGGGGCAGGCGAGCAGTACTTC. The encoded protein is CASSLEGAGEQYF. Full variable domain (missing parts from reference TRBV7-9 and TRBJ2-7): DTGVSQNPRHKITKRGQNVTFRCDPISEHNRLYWYRQTLGQGPEFLTYFQNEAQLEKSRLLSDRFSAERPKGSFSTLEIQRTEQGDSAMYLCASSLEGAGEQYFGPGTRLTVT.

This clonotype was picked up many times. This chain links TRBV7-3 with TRBJ2-1; tentatively, D is TRBD1 (6 bases). This CDR3 contains 12 residues. Germline V lookup: CDR1 SGHTA, CDR2 FQGTGA. The V end lost 4 bases, the J end lost 7 bases, and 8 bases lay between the germline ends. The CDR3: CASSSTGNEQFF. In DNA form, the CDR3 reads TGTGCCAGCAGCTCGACAGGTAATGAGCAGTTCTTC.

This clonotype has a count of ten or more. The chain has TRBV2 and TRBJ2-7; possible D gene TRBD2, 6 bases. CDR3 size: 14 residues. Germline V gives CDR1 SNHLY, CDR2 FYNNEI. Trimming took 5 bases from V and 0 from J, leaving 11 bases between them. CDR3 nucleotides: TGTGCCAGCAGTAAGGGACTTAACTCCTACGAGCAGTACTTC. It is translated as CASSKGLNSYEQYF.

This clonotype was seen many times. The chain employs TRBV12-3 or TRBV12-4 and TRBJ2-1; possible D gene TRBD2, 5 bases. The CDR3 is made up of 14 amino acids. With 5 bases removed from V and 1 base from J, the gap between germline ends came to 9 bases. The CDR3 DNA reads as TGTGCCAGCAGTCCCATAGCGTCCTACAATGAGCAGTTCTTC. It is translated as CASSPIASYNEQFF.

In this sample, this clonotype turned up a few times. The chain carries TRBV6-6 and TRBJ2-5, with a tentative D call TRBD2 (5 bases). The CDR3 covers 12 residues. The germline CDR1 and CDR2 sequences are MNHNY and SVGAGI (reference sequence). Trimming shortened V by 8 bases and J by 5 bases, and 12 bases separated the two germline ends. The CDR3 spells CASARERETQYF. CDR3 nucleotide sequence: TGTGCCAGCGCGAGGGAGAGGGAGACCCAGTACTTC.

V is TRBV3-1 and J is TRBJ2-7, with D possibly being TRBD2 (5 bases). The CDR3 covers 14 residues. Germline V gene sequence: CDR1 LGHDT, CDR2 YNNKEL (reference sequence). The CDR3 DNA reads TGTGCCAGCAGCCAAGTTCATTGGACTCAACCTCTCAGAGTC. This translates into CASSQVHWTQPLRV.

This clonotype has a count of ten or more. The V gene is TRBV2, the J gene TRBJ2-2, with D hard to call. The CDR3 is 12 residues long. Germline loops: CDR1 SNHLY, CDR2 FYNNEI. With 9 bases removed from V and 9 bases from J, the gap between germline ends came to 14 bases. The CDR3, as DNA: TGTGCCAGTGGAAATTGGTTCCGGGAGCTGTTTTTT. This sequence encodes CASGNWFRELFF.

This clonotype was seen a handful of times. The chain joins TRBV30 to TRBJ2-1; TRBD2 matches at 10 bases. Germline V gene data show CDR1 as GTSNPN and CDR2 as SVGIG (reference sequence). The V gene end was trimmed by 0 bases and the J gene end by 3 bases; junction bases not matched to a gene: 8. This CDR3 is built from 17 residues. The CDR3 DNA is TGTGCCTGGAGTGTGGGTAGCGGGGGGCTGCTCTACAATGAGCAGTTCTTC. It translates to CAWSVGSGGLLYNEQFF.

V and J are TRBV20-1 and TRBJ2-3; D gene ambiguous. This CDR3 contains 11 residues. Germline lookup yields CDR1 DFQATT and CDR2 SNEGSKA (reference sequence). The CDR3: CSYSHPDTQYF. As DNA, the CDR3 is TGCAGCTACTCCCACCCAGATACGCAGTATTTT.

This clonotype was observed many times. The genes are TRBV7-9 and TRBJ2-7; D is uncertain. This CDR3 is built from 12 residues. The V gene's germline CDR1 is SEHNR and CDR2 FQNEAQ (reference sequence). V lost 1 base, J lost 4 bases, and 5 bases lay in between. The CDR3 spells CASSLGVYEQYF. The CDR3 DNA is TGTGCCAGCAGCTTAGGGGTTTACGAGCAGTACTTC.

The chain is built from TRBV4-1 and TRBJ1-5; D gene unclear. Germline lookup yields CDR1 MGHRA and CDR2 YSYEKL. This CDR3 is 16 amino acids long. V lost 2 bases and J lost 2, with 13 bases in between. The CDR3 DNA reads as TGCGCCAGCAGCCAACAGGCTCTCGGTGGCAATCAGCCCCAGCATTTT. Protein: CASSQQALGGNQPQHF.

This rearrangement joins TRBV10-1 to TRBJ2-7; D is unresolved. V lost 8 bases and J lost 3, with 29 bases in between. The CDR3 extends over 18 amino acids. Germline V CDR1 and CDR2: WNHNN, SYGVQD (reference sequence). For the CDR3, the DNA is TGCGCCAGCCGCGCCGCTTCCGAGTTATACAGTACGCTCTACGAGCAGTACGTC. It specifies CASRAASELYSTLYEQYV.

This chain links TRBV2 with TRBJ2-3, with 8 bases fitting TRBD2. Germline loops: CDR1 SNHLY, CDR2 FYNNEI. The CDR3 length is 18 residues. V gave up 11 bases and J gave up 1 base; unmatched junction bases: 20. The CDR3 bases are TGTGCCGGCAAGCGGTTCGAATGGAAGACTAGCGGCACAGATACGCAGTATTTT. As protein: CAGKRFEWKTSGTDTQYF.

The genes are TRBV27 and TRBJ1-6; D uncertain. V was trimmed by 3 bases and J by 6 bases, leaving 15 bases between them. The CDR3 is 16 amino acids. Germline assignment: CDR1 MNHEY and CDR2 SMNVEV (reference sequence). This chain's CDR3 is CASSFSTGRGNSPLHF. The CDR3 nucleotides read TGTGCCAGCAGTTTTTCCACGGGGAGAGGTAATTCACCCCTCCACTTT.

This clonotype was observed many times. The V gene is TRBV29-1, the J gene TRBJ1-2; D remains ambiguous. The CDR3 spans 11 residues. Germline CDR1 is SQVTM and CDR2 is ANQGSEA. The V and J ends lost 6 bases and 4 bases respectively, with 9 bases between them. CDR3 sequence reads: CSVTATYGYTF. The CDR3 nucleotides read TGCAGCGTAACAGCTACCTATGGCTACACCTTC.

The table lists this clonotype with many counts. The chain has TRBV9 and TRBJ1-2; D is undetermined. This CDR3 has 14 amino acids. V lost 3 bases and J lost 7, with 16 bases in between. Germline V gene sequence: CDR1 SGDLS, CDR2 YYNGEE. The CDR3 coding sequence is TGTGCCAGCAGCGGAGACACGGGTTGGTCTGGCTACACCTTC. This codes for CASSGDTGWSGYTF.